Listed here are 11 T cell receptor beta chains from one sample, sequenced in a study of cytomegalovirus exposure and HLA in healthy donors. The PCR made use of 60 Vbeta and 13 Jbeta primers. Sequencing used immunoSEQ multiplex PCR; TCRdb keeps in-frame clones, though not all of them. The sample contains roughly 120,000 clones, over 60% of which appear only once. The sample comprised PBMCs. The receptors originated from a young woman in good health and CMV-seropositive.

This chain uses TRBV4-1 with TRBJ2-4, with 10 bases identical to TRBD1. The CDR3 runs 17 residues. CDR1 is MGHRA and CDR2 is YSYEKL in the germline V gene. With V trimmed by 1 base and J by 2 bases, 5 bases remained unmatched. The CDR3 DNA reads TGCGCCAGCAGCCAAGGGACAGGGGGGAAAACCAAAAACATTCAGTACTTC. This sequence encodes CASSQGTGGKTKNIQYF.

This chain links TRBV11-2 with TRBJ2-5, with a weak D call TRBD2 (5 bases). V was trimmed by 4 bases and J by 5 bases, leaving 17 bases between them. Looked up from germline, CDR1 is SGHAT and CDR2 is FQNNGV. There are 15 residues in the CDR3. The CDR3 loop is CASSSFPGIRETQYF. The DNA of the CDR3 is TGTGCCAGCAGCTCCTTCCCGGGGATCCGTGAGACCCAGTACTTC.

The rearrangement links TRBV6-5 to TRBJ1-5; maybe TRBD1 (6 bases). Trimming removed 0 bases at V and 4 bases at J, with 13 bases between. Germline V gene lookup returns CDR1 MNHEY and CDR2 SVGAGI. The CDR3 is 16 amino acids. Here the CDR3 reads CASSYSATGTNQPQHF. The CDR3 coding sequence is TGTGCCAGCAGTTACTCGGCGACAGGCACTAATCAGCCCCAGCATTTT.

The genes are TRBV13 and TRBJ1-1; D possibly corresponds to TRBD1 (5 bases). With 0 bases removed from V and 0 bases from J, the gap between germline ends came to 8 bases. Per germline, CDR1 PRHDT and CDR2 FYEKMQ (reference sequence). The length of the CDR3 is 15 residues. The CDR3 DNA sequence: TGTGCCAGCAGCTTAGGGGCCAGGGTGAACACTGAAGCTTTCTTT. Translation: CASSLGARVNTEAFF.

On this clone itself: Other DNA sequences in this specimen translate into the identical CDR3. The chain joins TRBV19 to TRBJ1-1; the D is unclear. CDR3 length equals 14 residues. Germline assignment: CDR1 LNHDA and CDR2 SQIVND (reference sequence). V lost 3 bases and J lost 1, with 9 bases in between. CDR3 coding DNA: TGTGCCAGTAGTATTGGGCGGGGGAACACTGAAGCTTTCTTT. Translation gives CASSIGRGNTEAFF.

CDR3 DNA: TGTGCCAGCAGTTTCTCCAGCGCTAACTTCTATGGCTACACCTTC. Its translation: CASSFSSANFYGYTF. This chain joins TRBV28 and TRBJ1-2; D not resolved. V lost 3 bases to trimming and J lost 4 bases, with 15 bases between them. Germline V CDR1 and CDR2: MDHEN, SYDVKM. The CDR3 runs 15 residues.

The V gene is TRBV28, the J gene TRBJ2-7, with no clear D. The CDR3 length is 12 residues. The V gene's germline CDR1 is MDHEN and CDR2 SYDVKM. Deletions cut 7 bases from V and 2 bases from J, with 9 bases between. CDR3 loop: CASTLGPYEQYF. In DNA, the CDR3 is TGTGCCAGCACCCTTGGCCCCTACGAGCAGTACTTC.

The chain carries TRBV7-3 and TRBJ1-1; 9 bases are shared with TRBD1. The germline V gene encodes CDR1 SGHTA and CDR2 FQGTGA. This CDR3 contains 13 residues. Trimming cost V 4 bases and J 5 bases; bases outside gene matches: 2. The CDR3 DNA reads TGTGCCAGCAGCTCGGGGACAGGGACTGAAGCTTTCTTT. It encodes CASSSGTGTEAFF.

The V gene is TRBV7-2, the J gene TRBJ1-5; D is unresolved. CDR3 length equals 13 residues. CDR1 is SGHTA and CDR2 is FQGNSA in the germline V gene. The V end was cut by 5 bases, the J end by 15 bases, with 20 bases between. The CDR3 nucleotides read TGTGCCAGCAGCCTAACTCAAAAGACACCTCCGCATTTT. This sequence encodes CASSLTQKTPPHF. Full variable domain (rest looked up from reference TRBV7-2 and TRBJ1-5): GAGVSQSPSNKVTEKGKDVELRCDPISGHTALYWYRQSLGQGLEFLIYFQGNSAPDKSGLPSDRFSAERTGGSVSTLTIQRTQQEDSAVYLCASSLTQKTPPHFGDGTRLSIL.

The genes are TRBV5-1 and TRBJ2-7; 9 bases map to TRBD1. Germline CDR1 SGHRS, CDR2 YFSETQ. V dropped 4 bases and J dropped 4; count of bases not matched to a gene: 6. CDR3 length: 14 residues. CDR3 nucleotides: TGCGCCAGCAGCCCGGGGACAGGGCTATACGAGCAGTACTTC. Residues: CASSPGTGLYEQYF.

The rearrangement uses TRBV2 and TRBJ2-7, with a tentative D call TRBD2 (6 bases). The CDR3 loop spans 14 amino acids. Trimming pared 7 bases from V and 0 bases from J, leaving 13 bases between. Germline loops: CDR1 SNHLY, CDR2 FYNNEI. The CDR3 nucleotides read TGTGCCAGCACTGGACGGGAGTTCTCCTACGAGCAGTACTTC. It encodes CASTGREFSYEQYF.